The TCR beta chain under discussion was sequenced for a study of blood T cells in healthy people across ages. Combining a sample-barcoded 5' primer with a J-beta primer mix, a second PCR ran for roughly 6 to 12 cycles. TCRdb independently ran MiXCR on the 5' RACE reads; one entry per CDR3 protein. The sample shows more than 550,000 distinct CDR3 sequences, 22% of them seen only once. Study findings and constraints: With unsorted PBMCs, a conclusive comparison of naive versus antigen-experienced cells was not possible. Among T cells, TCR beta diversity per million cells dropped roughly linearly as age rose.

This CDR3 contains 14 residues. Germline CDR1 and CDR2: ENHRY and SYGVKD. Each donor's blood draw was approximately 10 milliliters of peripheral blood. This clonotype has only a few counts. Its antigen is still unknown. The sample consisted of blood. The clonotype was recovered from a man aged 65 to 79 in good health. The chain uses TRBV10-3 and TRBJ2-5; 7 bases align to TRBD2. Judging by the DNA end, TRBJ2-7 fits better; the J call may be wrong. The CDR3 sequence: CAIGFAGDSYEQYF. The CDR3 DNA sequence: TGTGCCATCGGTTTCGCGGGGGACTCCTACGAGCAGTACTTC.